The 7 T cell receptor beta chains reported below all come from one sample, sequenced in a study of T cells in localized non-small cell lung cancer. The repertoire was sequenced with immunoSEQ multiplex PCR; TCRdb's copy has only in-frame clones and lacks some. This table holds some 30,000 clones, around 90% found once. The sequencing used PBMCs, collected before any cancer treatment. Receptors were obtained from a man aged 40 to 70 with stage II lung adenocarcinoma.

This rearrangement joins TRBV7-2 to TRBJ1-2; D is undetermined. This CDR3 spans 13 amino acids. Per germline, CDR1 SGHTA and CDR2 FQGNSA. The germline V and J ends were trimmed by 6 bases and 1 base, with 9 bases remaining between them. CDR3 loop: CASRSTLNYGYTF. The CDR3 nucleotides are TGTGCCAGCAGATCGACCCTTAACTATGGCTACACCTTC.

This sequence joins TRBV10-2 and TRBJ2-3, with 11 bases lining up with TRBD2. V lost 4 bases, J lost 1 base, and 7 bases stayed unmatched. Germline CDR1 reads WSHSY; CDR2 reads SAAADI. The length of the CDR3 is 17 residues. Here the CDR3 reads CASSASPTSGGTDTQYF. The CDR3 DNA reads as TGCGCCAGCAGTGCTTCCCCGACTAGCGGGGGCACAGATACGCAGTATTTT.

The chain combines TRBV7-7 with TRBJ2-1; D is perhaps TRBD2 (6 bases). The CDR3 length is 14 residues. Trimming took off 2 bases at V and 4 bases at J, with 9 bases between the two ends. Germline loops: CDR1 SSHAT, CDR2 FNYEAQ (reference sequence). The chain's CDR3 is CASSLQGLYNEQFF. The CDR3 DNA reads as TGTGCCAGCAGCTTACAGGGACTTTACAATGAGCAGTTCTTC.

The J gene is TRBJ2-1, the V gene TRBV27; possible D gene TRBD2, 5 bases. This CDR3 is 14 amino acids long. The germline gives CDR1 MNHEY, CDR2 SMNVEV (reference sequence). V shed 5 bases and J shed 3 bases, with 11 bases lying between them. CDR3 sequence reads: CASSDAGDYNEQFF. For the CDR3, the DNA is TGTGCCAGCAGTGATGCCGGGGACTACAATGAGCAGTTCTTC.

The chain recombines TRBV10-2 with TRBJ2-1; D is undetermined. CDR1 and CDR2 from the germline V gene are WSHSY and SAAADI. V was cut by 6 bases and J by 0 bases, with 9 bases left in between. The CDR3 is made up of 14 amino acids. CDR3 amino acids: CASRGASSYNEQFF. CDR3 sequence (DNA): TGCGCCAGCAGAGGCGCCAGCTCCTACAATGAGCAGTTCTTC.

This clone was detected only a few times. The chain uses TRBV19 and TRBJ2-3, with D maybe TRBD1 (5 bases). The CDR3 runs to 15 residues. Trimming took off 4 bases at V and 3 bases at J, with 14 bases between the two ends. Germline assignment: CDR1 LNHDA and CDR2 SQIVND (reference sequence). CDR3 nucleotides: TGTGCCAGTAGTACTGGCCGGAGACAGACAGATACGCAGTATTTT. Protein sequence: CASSTGRRQTDTQYF.

The chain carries TRBV5-4 and TRBJ2-7; weak D call: TRBD1 (6 bases). V was clipped by 4 bases and J by 0 bases, with 11 bases between them. Germline CDR1 and CDR2: SGHNT and YYREEE (reference sequence). The CDR3 has 14 amino acids. CDR3 nucleotides: TGTGCCAGCAGCCGCCGGGACAACTCCTACGAGCAGTACTTC. Amino acid sequence: CASSRRDNSYEQYF.